Listed below are T cell receptor beta chains from one sample, sequenced in a study of T cell responses to AZD1222 COVID-19 vaccine. Generated by immunoSEQ multiplex PCR, the TCRdb table keeps only in-frame clones and is missing some. The sample includes some 40,000 clones, 80% to 90% seen only once; the top ten take about 27%. The sample was peripheral blood, taken 28 days after the second dose of the MenACWY control vaccine. These TCRs come from an adult who received the MenACWY meningococcal vaccine as a control. CDR3s include the opening cysteine and the closing phenylalanine or tryptophan. Fields, in order: clone size, J gene, D gene, CDR3 length, V gene, CDR3 protein, CDR3 DNA. A D gene is named only where the DNA matches it firmly. Some rows mark clone size as missing; the rest say once, few, many or name a class of expanded clone.

.	TRBJ2-7	TRBD2	15	TRBV7-2	CASSLGSGTSNEQYF	TGTGCCAGCAGCTTAGGGAGCGGGACTAGCAACGAGCAGTACTTC
once	TRBJ2-2	TRBD2	12	TRBV29-1	CSYSGITGELFF	TGCAGCTATAGCGGGATCACCGGGGAGCTGTTTTTT
.	TRBJ1-5	.	16	TRBV10-2	CASSENRGAQNQPQHF	TGCGCCAGCAGTGAGAATCGGGGGGCGCAAAATCAGCCCCAGCATTTT
.	TRBJ2-4	.	13	TRBV19	CASSIAPGNIQYF	TGTGCCAGTAGTATAGCCCCTGGGAACATTCAGTACTTC
.	TRBJ2-2	.	18	TRBV5-1	CASSLTVVASPNTGELFF	TGCGCCAGCAGCTTGACGGTGGTAGCGAGCCCGAACACCGGGGAGCTGTTTTTT
.	TRBJ2-2	.	14	TRBV6-4	CASSEAPAAGELFF	TGTGCCAGCAGTGAGGCCCCGGCCGCCGGGGAGCTGTTTTTT
.	TRBJ2-5	TRBD1	15	TRBV4-1	CASSQEDRGQETQYF	TGCGCCAGCAGCCAAGAGGACAGGGGGCAAGAGACCCAGTACTTC
.	TRBJ2-1	TRBD2	13	TRBV11-2	CASTSGVYNEQFF	TGTGCCAGCACTAGCGGGGTTTACAATGAGCAGTTCTTC
.	TRBJ1-2	TRBD1	17	TRBV9	CASSVNRQGGSGYGYTF	TGTGCCAGCAGCGTCAACCGGCAGGGGGGATCAGGGTATGGCTACACCTTC
few	TRBJ1-6	.	15	TRBV28	CASSLEGWGNSPLHF	TGTGCCAGCAGTTTGGAGGGGTGGGGGAATTCACCCCTCCACTTT
.	TRBJ1-5	.	16	TRBV4-1	CASSQPREGGNQPQHF	TGCGCCAGCAGCCAACCCAGGGAAGGGGGCAATCAGCCCCAGCATTTT
.	TRBJ1-1	.	14	TRBV4-2	CASSQSGLSAEAFF	TGTGCCAGCAGCCAGTCGGGACTTAGTGCTGAAGCTTTCTTT
once	TRBJ2-3	TRBD2	16	TRBV5-1	CASRGTSGTSTDTQYF	TGCGCCAGCAGAGGTACCAGCGGGACTAGCACAGATACGCAGTATTTT
.	TRBJ1-4	TRBD1	15	TRBV9	CASSVAQGYGEKLFF	TGTGCCAGCAGCGTAGCACAGGGGTACGGAGAAAAACTGTTTTTT
.	TRBJ2-2	TRBD2	17	TRBV5-1	CASSLAASGSLPGELFF	TGCGCCAGCAGCTTGGCTGCAAGCGGGAGTTTACCCGGGGAGCTGTTTTTT
few	TRBJ2-1	.	13	TRBV19	CASSHSGYNEQFF	TGTGCCAGTAGTCATAGCGGTTACAATGAGCAGTTCTTC
once	TRBJ1-2	TRBD1	14	TRBV10-3	CAISEGTGGYGYTF	TGTGCCATCAGTGAGGGAACAGGGGGCTATGGCTACACCTTC
.	TRBJ2-5	TRBD2	15	TRBV5-1	CASRFTGLAGETQYF	TGCGCCAGCAGGTTTACGGGACTAGCGGGAGAGACCCAGTACTTC
.	TRBJ2-1	.	15	TRBV18	CASSKGVPPHNEQFF	TGTGCCAGCTCAAAAGGGGTCCCGCCCCACAATGAGCAGTTCTTC
.	TRBJ1-2	TRBD1	14	TRBV3-1/TRBV3-2	CASSLQGGGGGYTF	TGTGCCAGCAGCCTACAGGGGGGCGGTGGAGGCTACACCTTC
.	TRBJ1-2	.	14	TRBV7-2	CASSPSLLDYGYTF	TGTGCCAGCAGCCCCAGCCTCTTAGACTATGGCTACACCTTC
.	TRBJ2-1	TRBD1	13	TRBV7-9	CASRRDSQNEQFF	TGTGCCAGCAGGAGGGACAGTCAGAATGAGCAGTTCTTC
.	TRBJ2-3	.	13	TRBV5-1	CASSLGSADTQYF	TGCGCCAGCAGCTTGGGGAGCGCAGATACGCAGTATTTT
.	TRBJ1-3	.	17	TRBV28	CASSLVLGQFSGNTIYF	TGTGCCAGCAGTTTAGTGCTAGGACAGTTCTCTGGAAACACCATATATTTT
.	TRBJ2-7	TRBD1	15	TRBV2	CASRPDRAPSYEQYF	TGTGCCAGCAGGCCCGACAGGGCGCCTTCCTACGAGCAGTACTTC
.	TRBJ2-3	TRBD2	16	TRBV5-1	CASSLGLAGYTDTQYF	TGCGCCAGCAGCTTGGGACTAGCGGGTTACACAGATACGCAGTATTTT
.	TRBJ1-6	TRBD1	13	TRBV27	CASSTGARSPLHF	TGTGCCAGCAGTACAGGGGCTCGTTCACCCCTCCACTTT
.	TRBJ2-7	TRBD2	14	TRBV2	CASRPSGNSYEQYF	TGTGCCAGCAGACCTAGCGGTAACTCCTACGAGCAGTACTTC
.	TRBJ2-2	.	15	TRBV6-5	CASRIYRENTGELFF	TGTGCCAGCAGGATTTATCGTGAGAACACCGGGGAGCTGTTTTTT
.	TRBJ1-3	.	16	TRBV5-6	CASSLMQTLSGNTIYF	TGTGCCAGCAGCTTGATGCAGACCCTCTCTGGAAACACCATATATTTT
once	TRBJ1-1	.	12	TRBV30	CAWSVHRTEAFF	TGTGCCTGGAGTGTACACAGGACTGAAGCTTTCTTT
.	TRBJ2-7	.	12	TRBV18	CASSPAAGEQYF	TGTGCCAGCTCACCGGCCGCGGGCGAGCAGTACTTC
.	TRBJ2-7	.	16	TRBV27	CASSPSLGRVSYEQYF	TGTGCCAGCAGTCCATCCCTCGGCAGGGTTTCCTACGAGCAGTACTTC
.	TRBJ1-3	TRBD1	19	TRBV15	CATSYERGAGGRSGNTIYF	TGTGCCACCAGCTACGAGAGGGGGGCAGGGGGTCGCTCTGGAAACACCATATATTTT
.	TRBJ2-1	.	17	TRBV6-1	CASSEPRAVHSYNEQFF	TGTGCCAGCAGTGAACCTAGAGCGGTACATTCTTACAATGAGCAGTTCTTC
.	TRBJ2-3	.	16	TRBV7-9	CASSGWTGASTDTQYF	TGTGCCAGCAGCGGTTGGACCGGTGCTAGCACAGATACGCAGTATTTT
.	TRBJ2-7	.	14	TRBV27	CASSLSYGSYEQYF	TGTGCCAGCAGTTTATCGTACGGTAGCTACGAGCAGTACTTC
.	TRBJ1-2	TRBD1	13	TRBV30	CAWSVGQAPGYTF	TGTGCCTGGAGTGTAGGACAGGCCCCTGGCTACACCTTC
few	TRBJ2-7	.	14	TRBV5-1	CASSRRDKWYEQYF	TGCGCCAGCAGCAGAAGGGACAAGTGGTACGAGCAGTACTTC
.	TRBJ2-5	.	11	TRBV5-1	CASGLGKTQYF	TGCGCCAGCGGCCTGGGAAAGACCCAGTACTTC
.	TRBJ1-1	TRBD1	14	TRBV2	CASSLRGRGTEAFF	TGTGCCAGCAGCCTCAGGGGGCGCGGGACTGAAGCTTTCTTT